This T cell receptor (beta chain) was recorded in a study of neurological immune-mediated disorders. Whole-study findings and limits: The study found the most TCR clonal expansion in HTLV-1-associated myelopathy and the least in multiple sclerosis, below healthy controls.

The germline V gene encodes CDR1 MGHRA and CDR2 YSYEKL. The CDR3 consists of 16 residues. J gave up 3 bases and V 3 bases, and 5 bases lay outside the gene matches. The unsorted libraries were made from 2 million PBMCs kept at -80 C. 5'RACE employing 10-nucleotide random UMIs yielded the cDNA. TCRdb analysed the 5' RACE reads with MiXCR anew, one entry per CDR3 protein. In the table there are 65,000 to 90,000 distinct CDR3 sequences, around 10% of which are singletons. This clonotype was detected a few times. Its antigen remains unknown. The sequence derives from a man in his forties in good health. Specimen: PBMCs. The rearrangement joins TRBV4-1 to TRBJ2-3, with TRBD2 matching 11 bases. CDR3 amino acids: CASSQTTSGITDTQYF. CDR3 coding DNA: TGCGCCAGCAGCCAGACGACTAGCGGGATAACAGATACGCAGTATTTT.